A single sample is the source of the 7 T cell receptor beta chains below, sequenced in a study of blood T cells in healthy people across ages. A second PCR, run for about 6 to 12 cycles, used a sample-barcoded 5' primer plus a J-beta primer mix. TCRdb reanalysed the 5' RACE reads using MiXCR and keeps one entry per CDR3 protein. Of 1.5 million to 2 million distinct CDR3 sequences in the sample, over 25% were seen once. Sequencing was carried out using blood. The origin of the receptors is a woman in her twenties or thirties in good health.

The chain couples TRBV14 to TRBJ2-1; no clear D. V lost 1 base and J 0 bases, leaving 10 bases between the germline ends. The CDR3 sequence is 16 residues long. Looked up from germline, CDR1 is SGHDN and CDR2 is FVKESK. The CDR3 spells CASSQGVPGSYNEQFF. CDR3 coding DNA: TGTGCCAGCAGCCAAGGGGTCCCAGGCTCCTACAATGAGCAGTTCTTC.

J is TRBJ2-7 and V is TRBV10-3, with D possibly matching TRBD1 (5 bases). The V and J ends lost 2 bases and 5 bases respectively, with 10 bases between them. Germline CDR1 and CDR2: ENHRY and SYGVKD. The CDR3 is 13 amino acids. The CDR3 DNA reads TGTGCCATCAGTGAGGGCAGGGTGAACGAGCAGTACTTC. Its protein is CAISEGRVNEQYF.

This chain joins TRBV12-3 or TRBV12-4 and TRBJ2-3; tentative D call: TRBD2 (6 bases). The CDR3 runs to 15 residues. V was shortened by 7 bases and J by 4 bases, with 18 bases between the two germline ends. CDR3: CASTREGGGADTQYF. DNA for the CDR3: TGTGCCAGCACCCGAGAGGGAGGAGGTGCAGATACGCAGTATTTT.

The CDR3 is CASTADREGVETQFF. CDR3 DNA sequence: TGTGCCAGTACCGCGGACAGGGAAGGGGTGGAGACCCAGTTCTTC. The V call is TRBV19, the J call TRBJ2-1, with 8 bases fitting TRBD1. This CDR3 has 15 amino acids. V gave up 7 bases and J gave up 13 bases; unmatched junction bases: 18. Germline V gene lookup returns CDR1 LNHDA and CDR2 SQIVND (reference sequence).

The rearrangement joins TRBV7-2 to TRBJ1-2; no firm D call. Germline values: CDR1 SGHTA, CDR2 FQGNSA. This CDR3 spans 13 amino acids. Trimming pared 0 bases from V and 4 bases from J, leaving 6 bases between. In nucleotides, the CDR3 is TGTGCCAGCAGCTTAGCCCAGGTCTATGGCTACACCTTC. This gives the protein CASSLAQVYGYTF.

This clonotype was picked up many times. The V call is TRBV10-3, the J call TRBJ2-7; maybe TRBD2 (5 bases). The V end lost 3 bases, the J end lost 7 bases, and 19 bases lay between the germline ends. The CDR3 loop spans 15 amino acids. Germline V lookup: CDR1 ENHRY, CDR2 SYGVKD. The CDR3 DNA sequence: TGTGCCATCAGTGAAAAAACCCCACTAGTCCGGGAGCAGTACTTC. This encodes CAISEKTPLVREQYF.

In its sample, this clonotype was seen many times. The chain joins TRBV12-3 or TRBV12-4 to TRBJ1-2; the D gene is possibly TRBD1 (6 bases). Trimming removed 5 bases at V and 8 bases at J, with 12 bases between. The CDR3 has 12 residues. DNA for the CDR3: TGTGCCAGCAGTAAGCAGGGGAGAGGCTACACCTTC. Protein product: CASSKQGRGYTF.